A selection of T cell receptor beta chains follows, all from one sample in a study of T cells after yellow fever vaccination. TCRdb independently ran MiXCR on the 5' RACE reads; one entry per CDR3 protein. The profile shows 250,000 to 300,000 distinct CDR3 sequences, approximately 10% of them singletons. Sequenced here: CD4+ T cells sorted from PBMCs, sampled 5 days after the yellow fever booster vaccination. These receptors were obtained from a man aged 18-30 years who received the YFV17D yellow fever vaccine. Both conserved end residues are part of each CDR3. The D gene is left open where the match is weak. A clone size is listed for some rows: how often the clone was seen (once, few, many), or a class if it is expanded.

>NA|TRBV18|NA|TRBJ1-5
CASSPIGRPQHF
TGTGCCAGCTCACCAATCGGAAGGCCCCAGCATTTT
>NA|TRBV29-1|NA|TRBJ2-1
CSVDPEGPRARNEQFF
TGCAGCGTTGACCCCGAAGGGCCCAGGGCGCGCAATGAGCAGTTCTTC
>few|TRBV7-2|NA|TRBJ2-2
CASTPWGKGELFF
TGTGCCAGCACCCCTTGGGGGAAGGGGGAGCTGTTTTTT
>few|TRBV30|NA|TRBJ1-2
CAWSGSTYGYTF
TGTGCCTGGAGTGGTTCCACCTATGGCTACACCTTC
>few|TRBV4-1|NA|TRBJ1-6
CASSQAGPPLHF
TGCGCCAGCAGCCAAGCTGGGCCGCCCCTCCACTTT
>many|TRBV5-1|NA|TRBJ2-7
CASSPTTHRYEQYF
TGCGCCAGCAGTCCGACTACCCATCGGTACGAGCAGTACTTC
>few|TRBV7-2|NA|TRBJ1-6
CASSLVGGDHNSPLHF
TGTGCCAGCAGCTTAGTTGGGGGCGACCATAATTCACCCCTCCACTTT
>NA|TRBV20-1|TRBD2|TRBJ2-5
CSAAAGGQETQYF
TGCAGTGCTGCAGCGGGGGGGCAAGAGACCCAGTACTTC
>NA|TRBV7-2|NA|TRBJ1-1
CASSFSGTAAFF
TGTGCCAGCAGCTTTTCGGGTACCGCAGCTTTCTTT
>few|TRBV4-1|NA|TRBJ1-2
CASSHLGRIVGGGYTF
TGCGCCAGCAGCCACCTGGGACGGATCGTTGGGGGCGGCTACACCTTC
>NA|TRBV9|TRBD1|TRBJ1-2
CASSVKGQGDRDYGYTF
TGTGCCAGCAGCGTGAAGGGACAGGGGGATAGGGACTATGGCTACACCTTC
>NA|TRBV7-2|NA|TRBJ1-5
CASSLPPGPQHF
TGTGCCAGCAGCTTACCCCCTGGGCCCCAGCATTTT
>many|TRBV5-6|NA|TRBJ2-3
CASSLGTVTDTQYF
TGTGCCAGCAGCTTGGGGACAGTCACAGATACGCAGTATTTT
>few|TRBV7-9|NA|TRBJ2-7
CASSLGIWDGGTYEQYF
TGTGCCAGCAGCTTAGGCATTTGGGACGGTGGCACCTACGAGCAGTACTTC
>NA|TRBV12-3/TRBV12-4|NA|TRBJ1-1
CASSSNPVPTEAFF
TGTGCCAGCAGTTCGAACCCCGTCCCCACTGAAGCTTTCTTT
>few|TRBV5-4|TRBD2|TRBJ2-3
CASSRKAGTNTDTQYF
TGTGCCAGCAGCCGCAAAGCGGGAACCAACACAGATACGCAGTATTTT
>NA|TRBV7-3|TRBD1|TRBJ2-3
CASSPGDRLVDTQYF
TGTGCCAGCAGCCCAGGGGACAGACTTGTGGATACGCAGTATTTT
>NA|TRBV3-1|TRBD2|TRBJ2-2
CASSPGLVGGELFF
TGTGCCAGCAGCCCCGGACTAGTAGGCGGGGAGCTGTTTTTT
>few|TRBV9|NA|TRBJ1-2
CASSPRAEFYGYTF
TGTGCCAGCAGCCCGAGGGCGGAGTTCTATGGCTACACCTTC
>few|TRBV5-6|NA|TRBJ2-5
CASSTGIWETQYF
TGTGCCAGCAGTACGGGCATATGGGAGACCCAGTACTTC
>many|TRBV12-3/TRBV12-4|NA|TRBJ1-4
CASSSRTGLDTNEKLFF
TGTGCCAGCAGTTCGCGAACAGGGCTGGATACTAATGAAAAACTGTTTTTT
>NA|TRBV12-3/TRBV12-4|TRBD1|TRBJ1-1
CASSSGTGDNTEAIF
TGTGCCAGCAGTTCCGGGACAGGGGATAACACTGAAGCTATCTTT
>many|TRBV18|NA|TRBJ2-6
CASSPRSDSSSGANVLTF
TGTGCCAGCTCACCGAGAAGCGACAGCAGCTCTGGGGCCAACGTCCTGACTTTC
>many|TRBV18|TRBD2|TRBJ2-5
CASSPPGLAVSETQYF
TGTGCCAGCTCACCACCGGGACTAGCAGTTTCAGAGACCCAGTACTTC
>NA|TRBV7-2|TRBD1|TRBJ2-3
CASSLGLQGASTDTQYF
TGTGCCAGCAGCTTAGGATTACAGGGGGCTAGCACAGATACGCAGTATTTT
>few|TRBV6-5|NA|TRBJ2-1
CASSRQDAHSYNEQFF
TGTGCCAGCAGCCGACAGGACGCCCATTCCTACAATGAGCAGTTCTTC
>few|TRBV5-4|NA|TRBJ2-1
CASSLYIANGEQFF
TGTGCCAGCAGCTTATACATAGCAAACGGGGAGCAGTTCTTC
>few|TRBV2|NA|TRBJ1-5
CASSFLDRQPQHF
TGTGCCAGCAGTTTCCTCGACAGACAGCCCCAGCATTTT
>NA|TRBV23-1|NA|TRBJ2-7
CASRQTGTPSYEQYF
TGCGCCAGCAGGCAGACCGGGACACCCTCCTACGAGCAGTACTTC
>NA|TRBV6-6|NA|TRBJ1-2
CASTTGGDGYTF
TGTGCCAGCACCACGGGGGGAGATGGCTACACCTTC
>NA|TRBV3-1|TRBD1|TRBJ2-3
CASRSTTTGTAQYF
TGTGCCAGCCGTTCGACGACTACCGGGACAGCGCAGTATTTT
>many|TRBV7-2|NA|TRBJ2-3
CASRRPVTDTQYF
TGTGCCAGCCGACGGCCAGTCACAGATACGCAGTATTTT
>NA|TRBV18|TRBD1|TRBJ1-1
CASFGTGGNTEAFF
TGTGCCAGCTTCGGGACAGGGGGGAACACTGAAGCTTTCTTT
>many|TRBV7-3|NA|TRBJ1-5
CASSSFPGQPQHF
TGTGCCAGCAGCTCCTTTCCGGGCCAGCCCCAGCATTTT
>NA|TRBV5-1|TRBD1|TRBJ1-1
CASSGTGMNTEAFF
TGCGCCAGCAGCGGGACAGGTATGAACACTGAAGCTTTCTTT
>few|TRBV4-3|TRBD1|TRBJ1-1
CASSQDTGVNTEAFF
TGCGCCAGCAGCCAAGATACAGGGGTGAACACTGAAGCTTTCTTT
>few|TRBV25-1|NA|TRBJ1-2
CASRTDSRGGYTF
TGTGCCAGCAGGACTGACAGCCGTGGGGGCTACACCTTC
>NA|TRBV6-5|NA|TRBJ1-1
CASSYAVYANTEAFF
TGTGCCAGCAGTTACGCTGTTTACGCGAACACTGAAGCTTTCTTT
>NA|TRBV4-1|TRBD1|TRBJ1-2
CASSRLGQGGGYTF
TGCGCCAGCAGCCGACTAGGACAGGGAGGCGGCTACACCTTC
>few|TRBV6-6|TRBD1|TRBJ1-2
CASRDPGTGTYGYTF
TGTGCCAGCAGAGACCCAGGGACAGGGACCTATGGCTACACCTTC
>many|TRBV6-1|TRBD1|TRBJ1-5
CASSPRTGGGGQPQHF
TGTGCCAGCAGTCCAAGGACAGGGGGCGGAGGTCAGCCCCAGCATTTT
>NA|TRBV18|NA|TRBJ2-2
CASSPTTGTGELFF
TGTGCCAGCTCACCAACGACCGGGACCGGGGAGCTGTTTTTT
>few|TRBV18|NA|TRBJ1-1
CASSHRIAGQENTEAFF
TGTGCCAGCTCACACAGAATTGCGGGGCAGGAGAACACTGAAGCTTTCTTT
>few|TRBV7-9|NA|TRBJ2-1
CASSPRGSVQFF
TGTGCCAGCAGTCCCCGGGGTTCGGTGCAGTTCTTC
>NA|TRBV6-2/TRBV6-3|NA|TRBJ2-1
CASSYPLLGRRNNEQFF
TGTGCCAGCAGTTACCCTCTCCTAGGCCGGCGGAACAATGAGCAGTTCTTC
>NA|TRBV10-3|NA|TRBJ2-2
CAIGETDRTGELFF
TGTGCCATCGGGGAGACCGACCGCACCGGGGAGCTGTTTTTT
>NA|TRBV5-1|NA|TRBJ2-5
CASSSDTRFQETQYF
TGCGCCAGCAGCTCGGACACTAGGTTCCAGGAGACCCAGTACTTC
>NA|TRBV5-1|NA|TRBJ1-1
CASSLTEPAGSEAFF
TGCGCCAGCAGCCTGACCGAGCCGGCCGGGAGTGAAGCTTTCTTT
>NA|TRBV5-4|TRBD1|TRBJ1-1
CASSSGIGTGNTEAFF
TGTGCCAGCAGCTCGGGGATAGGGACAGGGAACACTGAAGCTTTCTTT
>NA|TRBV19|TRBD2|TRBJ2-7
CASRGRRGRTSYEQYF
TGTGCCAGTAGAGGAAGGCGGGGGAGGACCTCCTACGAGCAGTACTTC